These 11 T cell receptor beta chains were sequenced from one sample in a study of cytomegalovirus exposure and HLA in healthy donors. Use of 60 Vbeta and 13 Jbeta primers characterized the PCR. Sequencing used immunoSEQ multiplex PCR; TCRdb keeps in-frame clones, though not all of them. Found here are 60,000 to 90,000 clones, around 70% of them singletons; the top ten hold around 7.6%. Material: PBMCs. These receptors all come from a man aged 40-55 years in good health and CMV-seropositive.

This chain connects TRBV6-6 to TRBJ2-7; 10 bases are shared with TRBD2. The CDR3 loop spans 14 amino acids. V was clipped by 6 bases and J by 6 bases; unmatched bases: 8. The germline CDR1 and CDR2 sequences are MNHNY and SVGAGI (reference sequence). The CDR3 DNA sequence: TGTGCCAGCAGCCATACTAGCGGGGTCGGCGAGCAGTACTTC. This encodes CASSHTSGVGEQYF.

This chain connects TRBV7-2 to TRBJ2-7; D is uncertain. V lost 4 bases, J lost 4 bases, and 5 bases lay in between. The CDR3 contains 11 residues. CDR1 and CDR2 (germline): SGHTA, FQGNSA. As DNA, the CDR3 is TGTGCCAGCAGCTCTCAGTACGAGCAGTACTTC. Protein product: CASSSQYEQYF.

The genes are TRBV5-6 and TRBJ2-1; D might be TRBD1 (6 bases). This CDR3 has 15 amino acids. Germline CDR1 and CDR2: SGHDT and YYEEEE. Trimming shortened V by 4 bases and J by 0 bases, and 11 bases separated the two germline ends. The CDR3 region is CASSLGQSSYNEQFF. The CDR3 region has the DNA TGTGCCAGCAGCCTCGGACAGAGCTCCTACAATGAGCAGTTCTTC.

The chain recombines TRBV28 with TRBJ2-1; 8 bases match TRBD2. Germline CDR1 MDHEN, CDR2 SYDVKM. The length of the CDR3 is 15 residues. The junction had 10 bases not matched to a gene; V was cut back by 6 bases and J by 6 bases. The CDR3 sequence: CASSHAWGLGNEQFF. The CDR3 bases are TGTGCCAGCAGCCATGCATGGGGACTAGGCAATGAGCAGTTCTTC.

This chain uses TRBV5-4 with TRBJ2-5; D is possibly TRBD2 (5 bases). Germline V gene data show CDR1 as SGHNT and CDR2 as YYREEE (reference sequence). There are 14 residues in the CDR3. Trimming removed 4 bases at V and 2 bases at J, with 12 bases between. CDR3 protein: CASSGRAEQETQYF. CDR3 bases: TGTGCCAGCAGCGGCCGAGCGGAACAAGAGACCCAGTACTTC.

This clone has just a few counts. The chain has TRBV5-6 and TRBJ1-1, with D possibly matching TRBD1 (6 bases). The CDR3 has 15 amino acids. CDR1 and CDR2 (germline): SGHDT, YYEEEE. V was trimmed by 2 bases and J by 3 bases, leaving 14 bases between them. CDR3 sequence: CASSFGGGADTEAFF. The DNA of the CDR3 is TGTGCCAGCAGCTTTGGGGGGGGCGCGGACACTGAAGCTTTCTTT.

The rearrangement joins TRBV4-1 to TRBJ1-6; 10 bases agree with TRBD1. Germline CDR1 reads MGHRA; CDR2 reads YSYEKL. Trimming at V came to 2 bases and at J to 10 bases, leaving 2 bases not matched to a gene. The CDR3 is made up of 14 amino acids. This chain's CDR3 is CASSQRDRGSPLHF. The CDR3 region has the DNA TGCGCCAGCAGCCAAAGGGACAGGGGATCACCCCTCCACTTT.

This chain links TRBV29-1 with TRBJ2-3, with 7 bases fitting TRBD2. The V segment lost 7 bases and the J segment 0 bases; nucleotides outside the gene matches: 10. The CDR3 is 15 amino acids. Per the germline V gene, CDR1 is SQVTM and CDR2 is ANQGSEA. The DNA for the CDR3 is TGCAGCGGGGGACTGGGGACTACTAGCACAGATACGCAGTATTTT. It encodes CSGGLGTTSTDTQYF.

In this sample, this clone turned up once. The V and J genes are TRBV25-1 and TRBJ2-7; tentative D call: TRBD2 (6 bases). Trimming pared 4 bases from V and 2 bases from J, leaving 12 bases between. CDR1 is MGHDK and CDR2 is SYGVNS in the germline V gene. The CDR3 consists of 14 residues. CDR3 amino acids: CASSAWAGTYEQYF. As DNA, the CDR3 is TGTGCCAGCAGTGCGTGGGCGGGGACCTACGAGCAGTACTTC.

The chain employs TRBV5-4 and TRBJ2-1, with TRBD1 matching over 10 bases. The germline CDR1 and CDR2 sequences are SGHNT and YYREEE (reference sequence). CDR3 size: 15 residues. Trimming took 0 bases from V and 7 from J; bases not matched to a gene: 4. CDR3 sequence: CASSLDLGQGNEQFF. In nucleotides, the CDR3 is TGTGCCAGCAGCTTGGATTTGGGACAGGGGAATGAGCAGTTCTTC.

The V gene is TRBV10-3, the J gene TRBJ2-1; 13 bases agree with TRBD2. Germline values: CDR1 ENHRY, CDR2 SYGVKD. The ends lost 6 bases at V and 8 bases at J; junction bases unmatched: 4. The CDR3 is made up of 14 amino acids. CDR3 coding DNA: TGTGCCATCAGCGGACTAGCGGGAGATCATGAGCAGTTCTTC. Amino acids: CAISGLAGDHEQFF.